This T cell receptor beta chain was observed in a study of T cell responses to AZD1222 COVID-19 vaccine. Profiled with immunoSEQ multiplex PCR; TCRdb holds only in-frame clones, not every one. The sample includes about 220,000 clones, 85% to 95% of them seen just once. This CDR3 is built from 11 residues. Germline values: CDR1 SGHVS, CDR2 FQNEAQ. V was shortened by 2 bases and J by 13 bases, with 8 bases between the two germline ends. This TCR was sampled from an adult in good health. The material was peripheral blood, obtained on day 0 of MenACWY control vaccination. V gene TRBV7-8 combines with J gene TRBJ1-4, with unresolved D. CDR3 residues: CASSLIGRLFF. As DNA, the CDR3 is TGTGCCAGCAGCTTAATCGGCAGACTGTTTTTT. Filled out from reference TRBV7-8 and TRBJ1-4, the complete variable domain reads GAGVSQSPRYKVAKRGQDVALRCDPISGHVSLFWYQQALGQGPEFLTYFQNEAQLDKSGLPSDRFFAERPEGSVSTLKIQRTQQEDSAVYLCASSLIGRLFFGSGTQLSVL.